The 15 T cell receptor beta chains given below trace back to one sample, sequenced in a study of CD8 T cells in ankylosing spondylitis. TCRdb itself ran the 5' RACE reads through MiXCR, one entry per CDR3 protein. The repertoire consists of 200,000 to 300,000 distinct CDR3 sequences, with over 9.5% occurring once and the leading ten covering about 2.5%. Sequenced: blood, either unsorted or a sorted T cell fraction (not recorded which). The source is a male donor with ankylosing spondylitis or in good health (not recorded which).

The chain combines TRBV11-2 with TRBJ2-3, with 12 bases aligning to TRBD2. Germline CDR1 reads SGHAT; CDR2 reads FQNNGV. V gave up 4 bases and J gave up 4 bases; unmatched junction bases: 15. The CDR3 is made up of 19 amino acids. The CDR3: CASSSGLAGVFRKSDTQYF. The CDR3 nucleotides read TGTGCCAGCAGCTCGGGACTAGCGGGCGTTTTCCGGAAATCAGATACGCAGTATTTT.

This clonotype was picked up many times. The chain is built from TRBV5-1 and TRBJ2-7; tentative D call: TRBD1 (6 bases). Trimming cost V 2 bases and J 4 bases, with 13 bases left between them. This CDR3 has 14 residues. Germline V gene sequence: CDR1 SGHRS, CDR2 YFSETQ. Here the CDR3 reads CASSFGQTGYEQYF. In DNA form, the CDR3 reads TGCGCCAGCAGCTTCGGACAGACTGGTTACGAGCAGTACTTC.

Ten or more counts support this clonotype. The CDR3 DNA is TGCAGTGCTAGAGATCTTGCAGAGATTGGCGGCTACACCTTC. This gives the protein CSARDLAEIGGYTF. The gene calls are TRBV20-1 and TRBJ1-2; D unclear. Trimming left V 0 bases short and J 8 bases short, with 16 bases between. This CDR3 has 14 residues. The germline V gene encodes CDR1 DFQATT and CDR2 SNEGSKA (reference sequence).

This clonotype was observed many times. The V and J genes are TRBV5-1 and TRBJ1-1, with D possibly matching TRBD1 (5 bases). The CDR3 is 15 residues long. Germline CDR1 and CDR2: SGHRS and YFSETQ. The germline V and J ends were trimmed by 1 base and 6 bases, with 16 bases remaining between them. The CDR3: CASSLPDNRAAEAFF. The CDR3, as DNA: TGCGCCAGCAGCTTGCCGGACAACCGGGCGGCTGAAGCTTTCTTT.

This clonotype showed up many times. The rearrangement joins TRBV9 to TRBJ2-3; D unresolved. V was shortened by 0 bases and J by 4 bases, with 3 bases between the two germline ends. The CDR3 spans 12 residues. Germline V gene sequence: CDR1 SGDLS, CDR2 YYNGEE. For the CDR3, the DNA is TGTGCCAGCAGCGTAGCTTCAGATACGCAGTATTTT. Protein: CASSVASDTQYF.

The chain is built from TRBV5-1 and TRBJ2-1, with 10 positions matching TRBD2. The CDR3 runs 16 residues. The J segment lost 8 bases and the V segment lost 0 bases, leaving 8 bases of the junction unmatched. CDR1 and CDR2 (germline): SGHRS, YFSETQ. The DNA for the CDR3 is TGCGCCAGCAGCTTGGACACTAGCGGGAAGATCTATGAGCAGTTCTTC. Its translation: CASSLDTSGKIYEQFF.

The chain links TRBV7-8 to TRBJ1-1; D not certain. The V end lost 8 bases, the J end lost 1 base, and 11 bases lay between the germline ends. Germline CDR1 and CDR2: SGHVS and FQNEAQ. This CDR3 spans 13 amino acids. CDR3 nucleotides: TGTGCCAGCGCCCCGAGGGCGAACACTGAAGCTTTCTTT. As protein: CASAPRANTEAFF.

About this clonotype itself: A much larger clone sits a single nucleotide away, making a read error possible. CDR3 loop: CVSSLASMGNQPQHF. In DNA form, the CDR3 reads TGTGTCAGCAGTCTCGCCAGTATGGGCAATCAGCCCCAGCATTTT. This sequence joins TRBV2 and TRBJ1-5; no definite D call. Germline lookup yields CDR1 SNHLY and CDR2 FYNNEI. This CDR3 is built from 15 residues.

This clonotype was counted only a few times. The chain carries TRBV12-3 or TRBV12-4 and TRBJ1-2, with TRBD1 as a possible D gene (6 bases). Trimming cost V 3 bases and J 8 bases, with 13 bases left between them. This CDR3 has 13 amino acids. CDR3: CASSLGGRRGYTF. The CDR3 nucleotides read TGTGCCAGCAGTTTGGGGGGGCGGAGGGGCTACACCTTC.

This clonotype was detected many times. V gene TRBV29-1 combines with J gene TRBJ2-3; D possibly corresponds to TRBD2 (5 bases). The CDR3 sequence is 12 residues long. The germline gives CDR1 SQVTM, CDR2 ANQGSEA. Between the trimmed V and J ends, which lost 6 bases and 7 bases, there was a span of 14 bases. The CDR3 sequence: CSVVFEGNTQYF. In DNA, the CDR3 is TGCAGCGTGGTTTTTGAGGGAAATACGCAGTATTTT.

This clonotype was seen at least ten times. The CDR3 loop is CASSYSSGGSEQFF. The CDR3 region has the DNA TGTGCCAGCAGTTACTCGAGCGGGGGTAGTGAGCAGTTCTTC. This sequence joins TRBV6-5 and TRBJ2-1; 8 bases align to TRBD2. The V and J ends lost 0 bases and 9 bases, in that order; junction bases with no gene match: 4. The germline CDR1 and CDR2 sequences are MNHEY and SVGAGI. This CDR3 has 14 residues.

This sequence joins TRBV2 and TRBJ2-1; TRBD1 is a possible D gene (5 bases). CDR1 is SNHLY, CDR2 FYNNEI, per germline. CDR3 size: 13 residues. The V gene lost 2 bases and the J gene lost 13 bases, with 15 bases spanning the gap. Here the CDR3 DNA reads TGTGCCAGCAGTGAACGGTCAGGGTTTGCCCAGTTCTTC. Its translation is CASSERSGFAQFF.

This clonotype was seen only a few times. V is TRBV11-1 and J is TRBJ2-3; 11 bases agree with TRBD2. V dropped 0 bases and J dropped 2; count of bases not matched to a gene: 7. The CDR3 length is 18 residues. CDR1 is SGHAT and CDR2 is FQDESV in the germline V gene (reference sequence). The CDR3 DNA follows: TGTGCCAGCAGCTTAGCGTGGGCTAGCGGGAGGACCACAGATACGCAGTATTTT. This translates into CASSLAWASGRTTDTQYF.

In its sample, this clonotype was seen once. V gene TRBV3-1 combines with J gene TRBJ2-1, with D possibly being TRBD2 (5 bases). Germline values: CDR1 LGHDT, CDR2 YNNKEL (reference sequence). V was cut by 11 bases and J by 6 bases, with 23 bases left in between. The CDR3 extends over 15 amino acids. The chain's CDR3 is CACCKEAHPGNEQFF. The CDR3 bases are TGTGCCTGCTGCAAGGAGGCCCACCCGGGCAATGAGCAGTTCTTC.

This clonotype was recorded at least ten times. The V call is TRBV6-4, the J call TRBJ2-1; TRBD2 aligns across 10 bases. The J segment lost 0 bases and the V segment lost 4 bases, leaving 0 bases of the junction unmatched. The CDR3 is 15 amino acids. Germline CDR1 reads MRHNA; CDR2 reads SNTAGT. CDR3 loop: CASSASGSSYNEQFF. The CDR3 nucleotides read TGTGCCAGCAGTGCTAGCGGGAGCTCCTACAATGAGCAGTTCTTC.